This is a list of T cell receptor beta chains from one sample in a study of cytomegalovirus exposure and HLA in healthy donors. Produced via immunoSEQ multiplex PCR; TCRdb's table is partial and in-frame only. The data contain 140,000 to 150,000 clones, 60% to 80% of them singletons. Material: PBMCs. The receptors shown here come from a male donor in good health and CMV-seronegative. Each CDR3 is given with its conserved first and last residue. D genes are given only for firm matches. Part of the rows lack a size; the others show once, few, many or a class for expanded clones.

clone_size j_call v_call cdr3_length d_call cdr3_aa cdr3_nt
. TRBJ2-1 TRBV7-6 16 TRBD1 CASSLTGANLYNEQFF TGTGCCAGCAGCCTGACAGGGGCGAACCTTTACAATGAGCAGTTCTTC
. TRBJ2-7 TRBV7-2 14 TRBD2 CASSFSSGNYEQYF TGCGCCAGCAGCTTCTCTAGCGGGAACTACGAGCAGTACTTC
. TRBJ1-6 TRBV5-1 15 TRBD1 CASRLGDSLGSPLHF TGCGCCAGCAGGTTGGGGGACAGTTTAGGGTCACCCCTCCACTTT
. TRBJ2-3 TRBV14 16 . CASSVGQSTTGDTQYF TGTGCCAGCAGCGTTGGACAGAGTACGACCGGAGATACGCAGTATTTT
. TRBJ2-5 TRBV4-2 15 . CASSQDTPSFETQYF TGTGCCAGCAGCCAAGATACGCCTAGCTTTGAGACCCAGTACTTC
. TRBJ2-1 TRBV7-2 14 TRBD2 CASSRTSGANEQFF TGTGCCAGCAGCCGTACTAGCGGGGCGAATGAGCAGTTCTTC
. TRBJ1-5 TRBV7-9 12 . CASGGGNQPQHF TGTGCCAGTGGGGGGGGAAATCAGCCCCAGCATTTT
. TRBJ1-1 TRBV6-5 13 . CASSHGANTEAFF TGTGCCAGCAGTCACGGAGCGAACACTGAAGCTTTCTTT
. TRBJ2-3 TRBV2 16 TRBD2 CASYAGGQGLGNTQYF TGTGCCAGCTACGCGGGAGGGCAGGGGTTAGGAAATACGCAGTATTTT
few TRBJ1-4 TRBV7-2 17 . CASSLAGGGVGGEKLFF TGTGCCAGCAGCTTAGCCGGGGGGGGTGTAGGCGGGGAAAAACTGTTTTTT
. TRBJ2-1 TRBV13 15 TRBD1 CASSLSRDSDNEQFF TGTGCCAGCAGCCTATCCCGGGACAGTGACAATGAGCAGTTCTTC
few TRBJ1-2 TRBV7-9 12 . CASSPTGNGYTF TGTGCCAGCAGTCCTACAGGGAATGGCTACACCTTC
. TRBJ2-1 TRBV7-8 12 . CASSARYNEQFF TGTGCCAGCAGCGCCAGATACAATGAGCAGTTCTTC
once TRBJ2-1 TRBV6-5 14 . CASSFGAGRHEQFF TGTGCCAGCAGTTTCGGTGCGGGGAGGCATGAGCAGTTCTTC
. TRBJ2-7 TRBV19 15 TRBD1 CASSVDRGGSYEQYF TGTGCCAGTAGTGTCGACAGGGGGGGATCCTACGAGCAGTACTTC
. TRBJ1-4 TRBV9 15 TRBD1 CASSGTGAENEKLFF TGTGCCAGCAGCGGGACAGGGGCTGAGAATGAAAAACTGTTTTTT
. TRBJ2-7 TRBV27 14 TRBD1 CASSPRDRTYEQYF TGTGCCAGCAGCCCAAGGGACAGGACCTACGAGCAGTACTTC
. TRBJ2-7 TRBV6-9 12 TRBD1 CARTGERHEQYF TGTGCCAGGACAGGGGAGCGCCACGAGCAGTACTTC
. TRBJ2-7 TRBV29-1 17 . CSALLLLQVRTTYEQYF TGCAGCGCATTGCTCCTACTACAGGTCCGAACCACCTACGAGCAGTACTTC
. TRBJ2-7 TRBV9 14 . CASSESLRGEEQYF TGTGCCAGCAGCGAAAGCCTCCGGGGAGAGGAGCAGTACTTC
. TRBJ2-7 TRBV28 14 . CASSLSTGIYEQYF TGTGCCAGCAGTTTAAGCACAGGAATTTACGAGCAGTACTTC
. TRBJ1-4 TRBV25-1 16 . CASSDPGTGVNEKLFF TGTGCCAGCAGTGACCCCGGGACGGGGGTTAATGAAAAACTGTTTTTT
. TRBJ2-1 TRBV4-1 14 TRBD1 CASSQRTGQYEQFF TGCGCCAGCAGCCAAAGGACAGGGCAATATGAGCAGTTCTTC
. TRBJ2-7 TRBV5-4 13 . CASIPMGGDKQYF TGTGCCAGCATCCCGATGGGGGGGGACAAGCAGTACTTC
. TRBJ2-6 TRBV5-1 19 . CASSLATAGGSSGANVLTF TGCGCCAGCAGCTTGGCGACAGCTGGGGGGAGCTCTGGGGCCAACGTCCTGACTTTC
. TRBJ2-3 TRBV5-1 16 TRBD2 CASSLRLAGSTDTQYF TGCGCCAGCAGCTTGCGGTTAGCGGGGAGCACAGATACGCAGTATTTT
. TRBJ1-1 TRBV5-8 15 . CASSLAPGGFTEAFF TGTGCCAGCAGCTTGGCTCCCGGGGGGTTCACTGAAGCTTTCTTT
few TRBJ2-7 TRBV28 13 . CASSFNSLYEQYF TGTGCCAGCAGTTTTAACAGCCTCTACGAGCAGTACTTC
. TRBJ1-6 TRBV6-5 15 . CASTKTYPYNSPLHF TGTGCCAGCACCAAGACATACCCGTATAATTCACCCCTCCACTTT
few TRBJ2-1 TRBV27 13 TRBD1 CASARDRGVEQFF TGTGCCAGCGCCCGGGACAGGGGCGTGGAGCAGTTCTTC
few TRBJ2-1 TRBV13 15 TRBD1 CASSLPGQGYNEQFF TGTGCCAGCAGCTTGCCGGGACAGGGGTACAATGAGCAGTTCTTC
. TRBJ2-7 TRBV5-4 14 . CASSLSRNPYEQYF TGTGCCAGCAGCTTGTCGAGGAATCCCTACGAGCAGTACTTC
. TRBJ1-2 TRBV18 15 . CASSRVSEPLYGYTF TGTGCCAGCTCACGGGTGAGCGAGCCCCTCTATGGCTACACCTTC
. TRBJ1-2 TRBV11-2 14 . CASSSLGGGKGYTF TGTGCCAGCAGCTCCCTAGGGGGGGGTAAAGGCTACACCTTC
. TRBJ2-2 TRBV27 17 . CASSFGRGQAPPGELFF TGTGCCAGCAGTTTCGGGCGGGGCCAAGCCCCGCCCGGGGAGCTGTTTTTT
. TRBJ2-1 TRBV11-2 15 . CASSFLGGSYNEQFF TGTGCCAGCAGCTTCCTAGGGGGCTCCTACAATGAGCAGTTCTTC
. TRBJ2-7 TRBV11-2 18 . CASSAPRGQMKTHYEQYF TGTGCCAGCAGCGCACCCAGGGGCCAAATGAAAACCCACTACGAGCAGTACTTC
. TRBJ2-2 TRBV6-1 15 TRBD2 CASSVRGGTTGELFF TGTGCCAGCAGTGTGCGGGGGGGGACCACCGGGGAGCTGTTTTTT
. TRBJ1-3 TRBV6-5 14 . CASMEFFSGNTIYF TGTGCCAGCATGGAGTTCTTCTCTGGAAACACCATATATTTT
. TRBJ2-1 TRBV11-2 16 . CASSPRYASTYNEQFF TGTGCCAGCAGCCCCAGGTACGCTTCAACATACAATGAGCAGTTCTTC
few TRBJ2-7 TRBV7-9 16 . CASSFTPRTVVYEQYF TGTGCCAGCAGCTTTACCCCCCGGACAGTTGTCTACGAGCAGTACTTC
. TRBJ2-1 TRBV19 15 TRBD1 CASSTTGARSNEQFF TGTGCCAGTAGTACGACAGGGGCTAGGTCAAATGAGCAGTTCTTC
. TRBJ1-2 TRBV19 16 TRBD1 CASSMSRDRVDYGYTF TGTGCCAGTAGTATGTCCCGGGACAGGGTGGACTATGGCTACACCTTC
. TRBJ2-7 TRBV15 14 TRBD1 CATSEGDSSYEQYF TGTGCCACCAGCGAGGGGGACAGTTCCTACGAGCAGTACTTC
. TRBJ2-3 TRBV12-2 15 . CARPSERTSTDTQYF TGTGCAAGGCCTAGCGAGAGAACTAGCACAGATACGCAGTATTTT
once TRBJ1-1 TRBV6-6 15 . CASSVIAGWGTEAFF TGTGCCAGCAGTGTCATTGCAGGGTGGGGAACTGAAGCTTTCTTT
. TRBJ2-1 TRBV9 16 TRBD2 CASSGGTSGGYNEQFF TGTGCCAGCAGCGGAGGGACTAGCGGGGGCTACAATGAGCAGTTCTTC
. TRBJ2-4 TRBV7-6 15 . CASSPTTEAKNIQYF TGTGCCAGCAGCCCTACAACAGAAGCCAAAAACATTCAGTACTTC
. TRBJ2-5 TRBV5-1 14 . CASSLGVRGETQYF TGCGCCAGCAGCTTGGGCGTTAGGGGAGAGACCCAGTACTTC
. TRBJ2-7 TRBV7-2 14 TRBD2 CASSILAGGYEQYF TGTGCCAGCAGCATCCTAGCGGGAGGGTACGAGCAGTACTTC
few TRBJ1-4 TRBV10-3 13 TRBD1 CAIRGQADEKLFF TGTGCCATCAGGGGACAGGCGGATGAAAAACTGTTTTTT
. TRBJ1-1 TRBV7-9 15 TRBD1 CSSSPSDRGRTEAFF TGTTCCAGCAGCCCCAGCGACAGGGGGCGTACTGAAGCTTTCTTT
. TRBJ2-2 TRBV9 13 . CASSVPGTGELFF TGTGCCAGCAGCGTACCAGGGACCGGGGAGCTGTTTTTT